This T cell receptor beta chain was recovered during a study of tumor and adjacent non-tumor tissue in lung cancer. With respect to this clonotype: The antigen remains unidentified.

The template was RNA from unsorted bulk tissue. From germline, CDR1 is SQVTM and CDR2 ANQGSEA. This CDR3 contains 13 residues. The junction had 10 bases not matched to a gene; V was cut back by 5 bases and J by 9 bases. TCRbeta libraries were built with three rounds of nested PCR, modified from ARM-PCR. TCRdb fed the multiplex PCR reads into MiXCR, producing one record per CDR3 protein. The sample shows some 80,000 distinct CDR3 sequences, 55% to 75% of them seen only once. The study, taken as a whole, reports: Normal lung showed higher cumulative top 100 clone frequency than tumor. Compared with tumor, normal lung showed significantly lower TCR diversity.

The origin of this receptor is a woman between 40 and 50 years old with non-small cell lung cancer. V is TRBV29-1 and J is TRBJ2-1; TRBD2 aligns across 7 bases. Material for sequencing was lung tumor tissue. CDR3 coding DNA: TGCAGCGTTTCCCGGACTAGTGTGGGTGAGCAGTTCTTC. Protein sequence: CSVSRTSVGEQFF.